These T cell receptor beta chains were read from a single sample in a study of blood T cell repertoires in COVID-19. Clones were sequenced by immunoSEQ multiplex PCR, and TCRdb holds only the in-frame ones, with some missing. Of roughly 80,000 clones listed, 88% are singletons. The sequenced sample was peripheral blood. The receptors here all came from a human donor in a cohort sampled during active COVID-19. CDR3s include the opening cysteine and the closing phenylalanine or tryptophan. Each record gives: V gene, D gene, J gene, clone size, CDR3 DNA, CDR3 protein. The D gene is left open where the match is weak. Clone size, where shown, is once, few, many, or a class for clones that have expanded.

TRBV13	TRBD2	TRBJ2-2	few	TGTGCCAGCAGCAGACGGGCGGGGGTAATCGGGGAGCTGTTTTTT	CASSRRAGVIGELFF
TRBV2	TRBD1	TRBJ1-2	NA	TGTGCCAGCGGAGGGGAGAAGGGGGCGCCTAACTATGGCTACACCTTC	CASGGEKGAPNYGYTF
TRBV3-1/TRBV3-2	NA	TRBJ1-1	NA	TGTGCCAGCAGCCAAGAGTCCCAGAACACTGAAGCTTTCTTT	CASSQESQNTEAFF
TRBV15	TRBD2	TRBJ2-1	NA	TGTGCCACCGGGGGGTTAGCGGGAGGGCTCTACAATGAGCAGTTCTTC	CATGGLAGGLYNEQFF
TRBV7-9	NA	TRBJ1-1	few	TGTGCCAGCAGCCGTTACGGGTCGAACACTGAAGCTTTCTTT	CASSRYGSNTEAFF
TRBV11-2	TRBD2	TRBJ2-5	NA	TGTGCCAGCAGCTTAGTAGCGGGCGGTCGGGAGACCCAGTACTTC	CASSLVAGGRETQYF
TRBV6-1	NA	TRBJ2-3	NA	TGTGCCAGCAGGCCTGTTGGGCCCGATACGCAGTATTTT	CASRPVGPDTQYF
TRBV7-9	TRBD1	TRBJ2-6	NA	TGTGCCAGCAGCTTTCTTGGGGACAGGGGAGCTGGGGCCAACGTCCTGACTTTC	CASSFLGDRGAGANVLTF
TRBV5-6	NA	TRBJ2-3	NA	TGTGCCAGCAGCTTGCCCAGATTATCTAGCACAGATACGCAGTATTTT	CASSLPRLSSTDTQYF
TRBV24-1	TRBD2	TRBJ2-3	NA	TGTGCCACCAGCCCTAGCGGGACTAGCACAGATACGCAGTATTTT	CATSPSGTSTDTQYF
TRBV2	TRBD2	TRBJ2-5	NA	TGTGCCAGCAGTGGGACTAGCGGGAGTGTCGGAGAGACCCAGTACTTC	CASSGTSGSVGETQYF
TRBV24-1	TRBD1	TRBJ2-1	NA	TGTGCCACCAGTCCCGGGACAGGACTTTACAATGAGCAGTTCTTC	CATSPGTGLYNEQFF
TRBV4-1	TRBD1	TRBJ2-7	NA	TGCGCCAGCAGCGGACAGGGGGCTGTCGACGAGCAGTACTTC	CASSGQGAVDEQYF
TRBV7-3	TRBD2	TRBJ2-2	NA	TGTGCCAGCAGCCCAGGACTAGCGGGCGGGGAGCTGTTTTTT	CASSPGLAGGELFF
TRBV2	NA	TRBJ2-3	NA	TGTGCCAGCAGGGGGGCAGGGATGATCACAGATACGCAGTATTTT	CASRGAGMITDTQYF